These 32 T cell receptor beta chains came from one sample sequenced in a study of molecular identifiers for immune sequencing clone quantification. In TCRdb, the PCR reads were re-called with MiXCR into one record per CDR3 protein. The sample shows hundreds of thousands of distinct CDR3 sequences, about 20% of them seen only once. The specimen sequenced was naive CD8+ T cells from blood, with Jurkat cell RNA spiked in. As for subset: FACS-sorted CD8+CD4-CCR7+CD45RA+ naive T cells. The receptor set was obtained from a human donor in good health. Some libraries in this study had Jurkat cell RNA spiked in.

This clonotype appeared many times. The rearrangement joins TRBV10-2 to TRBJ2-2; D is possibly TRBD2 (5 bases). Germline assignment: CDR1 WSHSY and CDR2 SAAADI. Trimming took 6 bases from V and 5 from J, leaving 10 bases between them. The CDR3 totals 13 residues. CDR3 residues: CASSVGRTGELFF. CDR3 nucleotides: TGCGCCAGCAGCGTGGGGAGAACCGGGGAGCTGTTTTTT.

Of note for this clonotype: A read error may explain this, as a much larger clone is one base away. The chain carries TRBV28 and TRBJ2-7; D uncertain. V dropped 3 bases and J dropped 4 bases, with 13 bases sitting between them. CDR1 is MDHEN and CDR2 is SYDVKM in the germline V gene. CDR3 size: 14 residues. CDR3 protein: CASSLPPSGYEQYF. CDR3 nucleotide sequence: TGTGCCAGCAGTTTGCCCCCCTCAGGATACGAGCAGTACTTC.

This clonotype was recorded many times. V and J are TRBV29-1 and TRBJ2-2; no firm D call. The CDR3 covers 12 residues. CDR1 and CDR2 from the germline V gene are SQVTM and ANQGSEA. Trimming cost V 5 bases and J 5 bases, with 9 bases left between them. The CDR3 sequence is CSVFDTTGELFF. The CDR3 coding sequence is TGCAGCGTTTTCGACACTACCGGGGAGCTGTTTTTT.

V and J are TRBV4-3 and TRBJ2-2; D is perhaps TRBD1 (6 bases). Germline V gene sequence: CDR1 LGHNA, CDR2 YSLEER. The CDR3 extends over 15 amino acids. Trimming removed 0 bases at V and 6 bases at J, with 11 bases between. CDR3 in DNA: TGCGCCAGCAGCCAAGATGTAGCAGGGGCCGGGGAGCTGTTTTTT. This codes for CASSQDVAGAGELFF.

As for this clonotype: Given a much more abundant clone one base away, this may be a read error. The rearrangement uses TRBV4-3 and TRBJ1-1; D possibly corresponds to TRBD1 (5 bases). This CDR3 has 15 amino acids. Germline loops: CDR1 LGHNA, CDR2 YSLEER. The CDR3 loop reads CTSSQGSGMNTEAFF. In DNA, the CDR3 is TGCACCAGCAGCCAAGGGTCAGGGATGAACACTGAAGCTTTCTTT.

This clonotype was detected only once. The CDR3 end shows no conserved phenylalanine or tryptophan, and so a read error is likely. The chain carries TRBV20-1 and TRBJ2-7; D is perhaps TRBD2 (6 bases). Germline-derived CDR1 and CDR2 are DFQATT and SNEGSKA (reference sequence). The CDR3 is made up of 14 amino acids. CDR3: CSARSEGSSYGQYC. CDR3 coding DNA: TGCAGTGCTAGGTCGGAGGGCAGCTCCTACGGGCAGTACTGC.

The chain combines TRBV6-5 with TRBJ2-7; D may be TRBD1 (5 bases). Trimming left V 2 bases short and J 7 bases short, with 12 bases between. The V gene's germline CDR1 is MNHEY and CDR2 SVGAGI. This CDR3 is built from 13 residues. The CDR3 sequence is CASSYDSRREQYF. The CDR3 region has the DNA TGTGCCAGCAGTTACGACAGTCGGCGGGAGCAGTACTTC.

Many counts were recorded for this clonotype. This rearrangement joins TRBV4-2 to TRBJ2-1, with TRBD1 matching over 9 bases. This CDR3 has 15 residues. The V segment lost 1 base and the J segment 4 bases; nucleotides outside the gene matches: 2. CDR1 is LGHNA and CDR2 is YNFKEQ in the germline V gene. CDR3 amino acids: CASSQVGTGYNEQFF. The CDR3 DNA reads as TGTGCCAGCAGCCAAGTGGGGACAGGGTACAATGAGCAGTTCTTC.

With regard to this clonotype: A read error is possible here, since a much larger clone lies one base away. The chain combines TRBV5-8 with TRBJ2-7; 8 bases line up with TRBD1. CDR3 length: 14 residues. V lost 3 bases, J lost 4 bases, and 6 bases stayed unmatched. Germline V gene sequence: CDR1 SGHTS, CDR2 YDEGEE. The CDR3 region is CASSCGTGEYEQYF. The CDR3 coding sequence is TGTGCCAGCAGCTGTGGGACAGGCGAGTACGAGCAGTACTTC. The full variable domain, rest sourced from reference TRBV5-8 and TRBJ2-7, is EAGVTQSPTHLIKTRGQQATLRCSPISGHTSVYWYQQALGLGLQFLLWYDEGEERNRGNFPPRFSGRQFPNYSSELNVNALELEDSALYLCASSCGTGEYEQYFGPGTRLTVT.

This clonotype was counted many times. The chain recombines TRBV7-6 with TRBJ2-6; a weak D match, TRBD1 (5 bases). Looked up from germline, CDR1 is SGHVS and CDR2 is FNYEAQ. Trimming took off 5 bases at V and 1 base at J, with 21 bases between the two ends. The CDR3 sequence is 19 residues long. The CDR3 nucleotides are TGTGCCAGCAGCACTCCTGGCAGGGCAATACTTTCTGGGGCCAACGTCCTGACTTTC. Its protein product is CASSTPGRAILSGANVLTF.

This clonotype was seen repeatedly, ten times or more. The CDR3 nucleotides are TGTGCCAGCAGTTACGGGCGAGGTTTTGAGCAGTTCTTC. Amino acid sequence: CASSYGRGFEQFF. The chain uses TRBV6-5 and TRBJ2-1, with D uncertain. Germline V gene lookup returns CDR1 MNHEY and CDR2 SVGAGI. The CDR3 is 13 residues long. Trimming removed 2 bases at V and 9 bases at J, with 11 bases between.

There are many counts of this clonotype. J is TRBJ2-5 and V is TRBV28, with D tentatively TRBD2 (6 bases). V was cut by 5 bases and J by 0 bases, with 22 bases left in between. The CDR3 runs 18 residues. The germline V gene has CDR1 MDHEN and CDR2 SYDVKM. The CDR3 region has the DNA TGTGCCAGCAGTACCTATAGCGGCTCAGCCGGGTACCAAGAGACCCAGTACTTC. Translating gives CASSTYSGSAGYQETQYF.

Comments on this clonotype: A read error may be the cause here, since a much bigger clone is one base away. V gene TRBV14 combines with J gene TRBJ2-3, with 11 bases fitting TRBD2. From germline, CDR1 is SGHDN and CDR2 FVKESK. The CDR3 contains 18 residues. CDR3 coding DNA: TGTGCCAGCAACCAAGGTCGAACTAGCGGGAGTACGGCAGATATGCAGTATTTT. It yields the protein CASNQGRTSGSTADMQYF.

In this sample, this clonotype turned up a few times. The CDR3 here is CASSLKRAGGEQYF. As DNA, the CDR3 is TGTGCCAGCAGCTTGAAGCGGGCGGGCGGGGAGCAGTACTTC. The chain combines TRBV5-6 with TRBJ2-7, with D possibly matching TRBD2 (6 bases). This CDR3 has 14 amino acids. Germline CDR1 is SGHDT and CDR2 is YYEEEE. V lost 1 base and J 7 bases, leaving 15 bases between the germline ends.

This clonotype appeared many times. This chain links TRBV12-3 or TRBV12-4 with TRBJ2-3; TRBD2 matches at 7 bases. This CDR3 contains 16 residues. V lost 6 bases to trimming and J lost 2 bases; unmatched junction nucleotides: 11. The DNA of the CDR3 is TGTGCCAGCAGCCTGGGGACTACCATCTACACAGATACGCAGTATTTT. This gives the protein CASSLGTTIYTDTQYF.

This clonotype has just a few counts. The chain uses TRBV12-3 or TRBV12-4 and TRBJ2-5, with TRBD1 identical over 8 bases. With 5 bases clipped from V and 2 bases from J, the junction kept 10 bases outside the gene matches. This CDR3 is 16 amino acids long. The CDR3 DNA reads as TGTGCCAGCAGTGGACAGGGTCGGGGTGTACAAGAGACCCAGTACTTC. Translated, it gives CASSGQGRGVQETQYF.

This clonotype was counted between two and nine times. The chain couples TRBV12-3 or TRBV12-4 to TRBJ1-2, with 8 nucleotides matching TRBD1. V was pared by 5 bases and J by 7 bases, with 12 bases of the junction left unmatched. CDR3 length: 15 amino acids. Written as DNA, the CDR3 is TGTGCCAGCAGTGAAACTTCCGGGACAGGTGTTGGCTACACCTTC. Protein: CASSETSGTGVGYTF.

This clonotype was recorded a few times. The chain carries TRBV5-6 and TRBJ1-5; D uncertain. CDR3 size: 16 residues. V lost 0 bases and J 3 bases, leaving 13 bases between the germline ends. Germline V gene data show CDR1 as SGHDT and CDR2 as YYEEEE. This CDR3 is CASSLGMVSSNQPQHF. The CDR3 bases are TGTGCCAGCAGCTTGGGTATGGTCAGTTCCAATCAGCCCCAGCATTTT. Full variable domain (outside the CDR3, taken from reference TRBV5-6 and TRBJ1-5): DAGVTQSPTHLIKTRGQQVTLRCSPKSGHDTVSWYQQALGQGPQFIFQYYEEEERQRGNFPDRFSGHQFPNYSSELNVNALLLGDSALYLCASSLGMVSSNQPQHFGDGTRLSIL.

About this clonotype itself: A much larger clone differs from this one at a single base, so this may be a read error. The V gene is TRBV7-9, the J gene TRBJ2-3; D remains unclear. The CDR3 spans 15 residues. V shed 4 bases and J shed 6 bases, with 17 bases lying between them. Germline V gene lookup returns CDR1 SEHNR and CDR2 FQNEAQ (reference sequence). CDR3 protein: CASSSSDRYTDTQYF. The CDR3 region has the DNA TGTGCCAGCAGCTCCTCGGACCGATACACGGATACGCAGTATTTT.

V gene TRBV24-1 combines with J gene TRBJ1-2; 7 positions match TRBD1. Germline V CDR1 and CDR2: KGHDR, SFDVKD. This CDR3 is built from 14 residues. With 9 bases clipped from V and 6 bases from J, the junction kept 12 bases outside the gene matches. CDR3 DNA: TGTGCCACCGCTGCCTACCGGGACAGAGATGGCTACACCTTC. Amino acids: CATAAYRDRDGYTF.

This clonotype was seen many times. At one of its ends the junction is not consistent with the germline gene, which may arise from a read error. The gene calls are TRBV5-1 and TRBJ2-7; D not resolved. Germline CDR1 SGHRS, CDR2 YFSETQ. The CDR3 length is 13 residues. Here the CDR3 reads CASSQTGSYEQYF. The CDR3, as DNA: TGTGCCAGCAGCCAAACTGGCAGCTACGAGCAGTACTTC.

Concerning this clonotype: A much larger clone lies one base from this, so it may be a read error. The chain recombines TRBV6-1 with TRBJ2-3; D is unclear. Trimming removed 10 bases at V and 0 bases at J, with 5 bases between. The CDR3 contains 11 residues. CDR1 and CDR2 (germline): MNHNS, SASEGT. In DNA form, the CDR3 reads TGTGCCAACGTAAGCACAGATACGCAGTATTTT. Its protein product is CANVSTDTQYF.

This clonotype was counted many times. V gene TRBV7-9 combines with J gene TRBJ2-2; 9 nucleotides line up with TRBD1. The CDR3 has 15 residues. J lost 6 bases, V lost 6 bases, and 8 bases had no gene match. The germline gives CDR1 SEHNR, CDR2 FQNEAQ (reference sequence). The CDR3, as DNA: TGTGCCAGCAGTTCGACAGGGGGTTTTGCCGGGGAGCTGTTTTTT. Protein: CASSSTGGFAGELFF.

The table lists this clonotype with many counts. The gene calls are TRBV30 and TRBJ1-6, with a weak D call TRBD1 (5 bases). Germline V gives CDR1 GTSNPN, CDR2 SVGIG (reference sequence). The CDR3 is 13 amino acids. Trimming took off 8 bases at V and 5 bases at J, with 13 bases between the two ends. Here the CDR3 reads CALRDGNNSPLHF. CDR3 sequence (DNA): TGTGCCCTCCGGGACGGAAATAATTCACCCCTCCACTTT.

This clonotype appeared a single time. A much larger clonotype is one base distant, so this may be a read error. The chain uses TRBV5-4 and TRBJ1-1; D is unresolved. The CDR3 totals 14 residues. Trimming shortened V by 4 bases and J by 7 bases, and 17 bases separated the two germline ends. Germline V gene lookup returns CDR1 SGHNT and CDR2 YYREEE (reference sequence). CDR3 sequence: CASSPKPDDREAFF. The CDR3 DNA sequence: TGTGCCAGCAGCCCTAAACCGGACGACCGTGAAGCTTTCTTT.

This sequence joins TRBV5-1 and TRBJ2-7; 10 positions match TRBD1. Germline CDR1 reads SGHRS; CDR2 reads YFSETQ. The CDR3 contains 16 residues. J was trimmed by 0 bases and V by 4 bases; bases with no gene match: 7. The CDR3 is CASSTGQGQSSYEQYF. CDR3 coding DNA: TGCGCCAGCAGCACGGGACAGGGGCAGAGCTCCTACGAGCAGTACTTC.

This clonotype appeared many times. This chain joins TRBV9 and TRBJ1-2; D unresolved. This CDR3 contains 14 residues. Germline CDR1 is SGDLS and CDR2 is YYNGEE. Trimming shortened V by 0 bases and J by 4 bases, and 10 bases separated the two germline ends. The DNA of the CDR3 is TGTGCCAGCAGCGTAGATAAGGGCGCCTATGGCTACACCTTC. This translates into CASSVDKGAYGYTF.

This clonotype occurred many times. J is TRBJ2-3 and V is TRBV6-6, with a possible D match to TRBD1 (6 bases). The V end was cut by 3 bases, the J end by 8 bases, with 18 bases between. The CDR3 is 15 residues long. Germline V gene sequence: CDR1 MNHNY, CDR2 SVGAGI (reference sequence). The CDR3 DNA follows: TGTGCCAGCAGTTATGCTTCGGGGACCAGGGGTACGCAGTATTTT. This codes for CASSYASGTRGTQYF.

Worth noting for this clonotype: A clone one base away is much larger, so this may be a read error. This chain uses TRBV7-9 with TRBJ2-1; the D gene could be TRBD1 or TRBD2 (6 bases each). CDR1 SEHNR and CDR2 FQNEAQ come from the germline V gene (reference sequence). This CDR3 has 15 amino acids. Trimming stripped 4 bases from V and 1 base from J, with 11 bases between. The CDR3 DNA sequence: TGTGCCAGCAGCTCCTGGGGGGCGTCCTACAATGAGCAGTTCTTC. Translated: CASSSWGASYNEQFF.

This clonotype was seen ten or more times. This chain connects TRBV12-3 or TRBV12-4 to TRBJ2-1, with D maybe TRBD1 (5 bases). V lost 6 bases to trimming and J lost 3 bases, with 12 bases between them. The CDR3 has 14 amino acids. The DNA of the CDR3 is TGTGCCAGCAGCCTGGTGACAGACTACAATGAGCAGTTCTTC. As protein: CASSLVTDYNEQFF.

This clonotype was picked up many times. The CDR3 spells CASSESSLLAGDTGELFF. The CDR3 DNA sequence: TGTGCCAGCAGTGAATCAAGTTTGCTAGCGGGAGATACCGGGGAGCTGTTTTTT. This chain joins TRBV2 and TRBJ2-2; 10 bases fit TRBD2. This CDR3 spans 18 amino acids. The germline V gene has CDR1 SNHLY and CDR2 FYNNEI. After removal of 2 bases from V and 5 bases from J, the junction contained 11 bases not matched to a gene.

This clonotype has ten or more counts. The chain combines TRBV4-1 with TRBJ2-7, with D perhaps matching TRBD2 (5 bases). The V end lost 4 bases, the J end lost 0 bases, and 16 bases lay between the germline ends. Germline CDR1 reads MGHRA; CDR2 reads YSYEKL. This CDR3 is built from 16 residues. CDR3 nucleotides: TGCGCCAGCAGCCCACGGGCCGGGGTCCACTCCTACGAGCAGTACTTC. Amino acids: CASSPRAGVHSYEQYF.